This passage covers 2 T cell receptor beta chains from one sample sequenced in a study of cytomegalovirus exposure and HLA in healthy donors. The study ran its PCR with 60 Vbeta and 13 Jbeta primers. Data came from immunoSEQ multiplex PCR; TCRdb stores just in-frame clones and leaves some out. Here the sample spans around 180,000 clones, around 80% being singletons. The sample comprised PBMCs. The receptors come from a woman in her 40s in good health and CMV-seronegative.

This chain uses TRBV7-9 with TRBJ2-7; weak D call: TRBD2 (5 bases). In germline, CDR1 is SEHNR, CDR2 FQNEAQ (reference sequence). V lost 2 bases, J lost 0 bases, and 8 bases lay in between. This CDR3 has 14 residues. CDR3 sequence (DNA): TGTGCCAGCAGCTTACCGGGGAGCTCCTACGAGCAGTACTTC. It specifies CASSLPGSSYEQYF.

The chain combines TRBV19 with TRBJ2-3, with TRBD2 matching over 11 bases. Looked up from germline, CDR1 is LNHDA and CDR2 is SQIVND (reference sequence). The CDR3 extends over 16 amino acids. With V trimmed by 11 bases and J by 3 bases, 13 bases remained unmatched. In DNA, the CDR3 is TGTGCCGCGGGACTAGCGGACGCCCTTGGAACAGATACGCAGTATTTT. Its protein product is CAAGLADALGTDTQYF.